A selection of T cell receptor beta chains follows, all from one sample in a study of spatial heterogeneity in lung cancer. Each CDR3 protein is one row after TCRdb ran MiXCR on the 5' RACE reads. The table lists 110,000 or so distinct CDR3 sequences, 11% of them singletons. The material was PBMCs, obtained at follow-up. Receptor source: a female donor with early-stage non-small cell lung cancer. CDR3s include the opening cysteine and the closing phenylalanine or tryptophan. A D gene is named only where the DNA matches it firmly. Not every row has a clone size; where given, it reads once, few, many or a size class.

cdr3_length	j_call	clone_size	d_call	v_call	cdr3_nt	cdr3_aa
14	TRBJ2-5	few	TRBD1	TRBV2	TGTGCCAGCAGTCCGACAGGGTGGGAGGAGACCCAGTACTTC	CASSPTGWEETQYF
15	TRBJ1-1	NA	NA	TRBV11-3	TGTGCCAGCAGCTTAGAACTGGACAGGAACACTGAAGCTTTCTTT	CASSLELDRNTEAFF
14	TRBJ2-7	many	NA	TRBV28	TGTGCCAGCAGTTTGGGGGCCGCCACCTACAAGCAGTACTTC	CASSLGAATYKQYF
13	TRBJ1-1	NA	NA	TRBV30	TGTGCCTGGAGCCGCGAAGAGGGAACTGAAGCTTTCTTT	CAWSREEGTEAFF
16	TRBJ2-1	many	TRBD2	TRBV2	TGTGCCAGCCGTTGGAATAGCGGGAGGGCTGACAATGAGCAGTTCTTC	CASRWNSGRADNEQFF
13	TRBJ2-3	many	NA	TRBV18	TGTGCCAGCTCACGAGGGACTACAGATACGCAGTATTTT	CASSRGTTDTQYF
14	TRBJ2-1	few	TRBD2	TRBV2	TGTGCCAGATCTAGCGGGATATACTACAATGAGCAGTTCTTC	CARSSGIYYNEQFF
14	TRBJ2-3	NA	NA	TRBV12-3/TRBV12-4	TGTGCCAGCAGTTCTTGGGGGAGTCAAGATACGCAGTATTTT	CASSSWGSQDTQYF
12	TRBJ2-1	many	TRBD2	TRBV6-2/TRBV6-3	TGTGCCAGCAGACCAGCGGGAGCCCACCAGTTCTTC	CASRPAGAHQFF
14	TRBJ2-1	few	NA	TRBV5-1	TGCGCCAGCAGCTTCGGGACCTCCTACAATGAGCAGTTCTTC	CASSFGTSYNEQFF
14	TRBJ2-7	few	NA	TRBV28	TGTGCCAGCAGTGCCCCCCAAAAGACCTACGAGCAGTACTTC	CASSAPQKTYEQYF
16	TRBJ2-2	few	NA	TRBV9	TGTGCCAGCAGCGATAGGGCTTCCGCGGCCACCGGGGAGCTGTTTTTT	CASSDRASAATGELFF
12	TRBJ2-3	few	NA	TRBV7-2	TGTGCCAGCAGCAACTATAAGGATACGCAGTATTTT	CASSNYKDTQYF
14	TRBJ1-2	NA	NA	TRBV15	TGTGCCACGTCTCCTGAGAGGGGCCACTATGGCTACACCTTC	CATSPERGHYGYTF
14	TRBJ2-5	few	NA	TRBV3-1	TGTGCCAGCAGCCAAGCGTCCAGGGGAGAGACCCAGTACTTC	CASSQASRGETQYF
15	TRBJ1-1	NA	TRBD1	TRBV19	TGTGCCAGTAGTATCGGGACAGGGAAGAACACTGAAGCTTTCTTT	CASSIGTGKNTEAFF
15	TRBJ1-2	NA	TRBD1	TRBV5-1	TGCGCCAGCAGGCTTCGGGACAGGGGTTTTTTTGGCTACACCTTC	CASRLRDRGFFGYTF
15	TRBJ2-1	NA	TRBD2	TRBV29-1	TGCAGCGCTCCGGGACTAGCGGGAGGATTATATGAGCAGTTCTTC	CSAPGLAGGLYEQFF
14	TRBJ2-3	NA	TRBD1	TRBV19	TGTGCCAGTTCTGACAGGGCAACCACAGATACGCAGTATTTT	CASSDRATTDTQYF
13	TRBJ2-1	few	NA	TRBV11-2	TGTGCCAGCAGCTTCACTAGCAAGAATGAGCAGTTCTTC	CASSFTSKNEQFF
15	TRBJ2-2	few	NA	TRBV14	TGTGCCAGCAGCCAAGTACAGTTGAACACCGGGGAGCTGTTTTTT	CASSQVQLNTGELFF
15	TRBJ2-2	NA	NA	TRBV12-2	TGTGCAAGTCGCTTAGCGGACAGGAGCACCGGGGAGCTGTTTTTT	CASRLADRSTGELFF
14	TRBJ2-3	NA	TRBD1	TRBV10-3	TGTGCCATCAGCGGGACAGGGCCCACAGATACGCAGTATTTT	CAISGTGPTDTQYF
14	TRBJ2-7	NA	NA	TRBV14	TGTGCCAGCAGCCAAGTCCCGGGCTCCACCGAGCAGTACTTC	CASSQVPGSTEQYF
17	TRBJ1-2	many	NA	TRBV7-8	TGTGCCAGCAGCTTATTTAGGGCAGGGAATCGAAACTATGGCTACACCTTC	CASSLFRAGNRNYGYTF
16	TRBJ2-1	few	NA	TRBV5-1	TGCGCCAGCAGCTTGGATGGGGGGTTCGTCAATTTATGGCAGTTCTTC	CASSLDGGFVNLWQFF
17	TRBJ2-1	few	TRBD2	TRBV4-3	TGCGCCAGCAGCCAAGCAGGACTAGCGGGAGCCAGGAATGAGCAGTTCTTC	CASSQAGLAGARNEQFF
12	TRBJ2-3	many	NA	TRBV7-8	TGTGCCAGCAGCTTACCTACAGATACGCAGTATTTT	CASSLPTDTQYF
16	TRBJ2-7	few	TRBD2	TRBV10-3	TGTGCCATCAGTTCCCCGACTAGCGGGAGAACCTACGAGCAGTACTTC	CAISSPTSGRTYEQYF
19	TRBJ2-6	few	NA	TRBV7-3	TGTGCCAGCAGCCCGGGACAAGGAACGTTGTACTCTGGGGCCAACGTCCTGACTTTC	CASSPGQGTLYSGANVLTF
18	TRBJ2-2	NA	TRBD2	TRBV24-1	TGTGCCACCAGTGACCGGACTAGCGGGAGGGCCAACACCGGGGAGCTGTTTTTT	CATSDRTSGRANTGELFF
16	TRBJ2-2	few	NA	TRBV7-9	TGTGCCAGCAGCTTAGTCGGCAGGACGAACACCGGGGAGCTGTTTTTT	CASSLVGRTNTGELFF
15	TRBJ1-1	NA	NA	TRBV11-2	TGTGCCAGCAGCTTGCGGGGGAGGATGAACACTGAAGCTTTCTTT	CASSLRGRMNTEAFF
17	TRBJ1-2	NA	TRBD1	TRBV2	TGTGCCAGCAGGCTAGACAGGGGGCTAACCGCTAACTATGGCTACACCTTC	CASRLDRGLTANYGYTF
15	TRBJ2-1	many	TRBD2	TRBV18	TGTGCCAGCTCATCCACTTTCGGGAGGGGGAATGAGCAGTTCTTC	CASSSTFGRGNEQFF
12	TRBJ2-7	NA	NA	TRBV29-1	TGCAGCGTGGAGGGGACCTCCTACGAGCAGTACTTC	CSVEGTSYEQYF
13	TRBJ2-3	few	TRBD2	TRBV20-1	TGCAGTGCTTGGACTAGCGGGAGCGATACGCAGTATTTT	CSAWTSGSDTQYF
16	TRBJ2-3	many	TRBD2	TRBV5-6	TGTGCCAGCAGCTTCTTAGCGGGAAAGTGGGCAGATACGCAGTATTTT	CASSFLAGKWADTQYF
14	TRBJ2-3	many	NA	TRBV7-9	TGTGCCAGCAGCTTGTCCAGTGAGGCAGATACGCAGTATTTT	CASSLSSEADTQYF
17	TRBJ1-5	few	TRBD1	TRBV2	TGTGCCAGCAGGCTGGACAGGGGTTATTCGAGCAATCAGCCCCAGCATTTT	CASRLDRGYSSNQPQHF
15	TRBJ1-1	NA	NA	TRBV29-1	TGCAGCGCCGGACACGTTGTAACCATGAACACTGAAGCTTTCTTT	CSAGHVVTMNTEAFF
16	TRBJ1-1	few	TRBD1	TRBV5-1	TGCGCCAGCAGCCTGCGGACAGGCTCGACGAACACTGAAGCTTTCTTT	CASSLRTGSTNTEAFF
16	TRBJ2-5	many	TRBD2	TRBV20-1	TGCAGTGCTAGTGGGGTCAAGCGGGAGCACCAAGAGACCCAGTACTTC	CSASGVKREHQETQYF
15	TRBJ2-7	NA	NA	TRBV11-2	TGTGCCAGCAGCTCATCCCTCGCACCGAGCCACGAGCAGTACTTC	CASSSSLAPSHEQYF
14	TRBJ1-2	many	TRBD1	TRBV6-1	TGTGCCAGCAGACTCCGGGGACAGAACTATGGCTACACCTTC	CASRLRGQNYGYTF
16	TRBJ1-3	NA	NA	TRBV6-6	TGTGCCAGCAGTTCCCTCGGAAAACCCTCTGGAAACACCATATATTTT	CASSSLGKPSGNTIYF